This TCR beta chain stems from a study of CD8 T cells in ankylosing spondylitis. Broader study findings: A TCR beta motif of eight highly homologous variants appeared characteristic of ankylosing spondylitis blood.

TCRdb analysed the 5' RACE reads with MiXCR anew, one entry per CDR3 protein. The sample carries around 450,000 distinct CDR3 sequences, about 24% recorded once. As to this clonotype: The antigen remains unidentified.

Sequencing used blood, either unsorted or a sorted T cell fraction (not recorded which). The sequence came from a male donor with ankylosing spondylitis.

This CDR3 is CAAQGGPYNEQFF. CDR3 sequence (DNA): TGTGCCGCCCAAGGGGGCCCTTACAATGAGCAGTTCTTC. The chain links TRBV30 to TRBJ2-1; 7 bases line up with TRBD1. Germline lookup yields CDR1 GTSNPN and CDR2 SVGIG (reference sequence). The V segment lost 8 bases and the J segment 4 bases; nucleotides outside the gene matches: 8. CDR3 length: 13 residues.